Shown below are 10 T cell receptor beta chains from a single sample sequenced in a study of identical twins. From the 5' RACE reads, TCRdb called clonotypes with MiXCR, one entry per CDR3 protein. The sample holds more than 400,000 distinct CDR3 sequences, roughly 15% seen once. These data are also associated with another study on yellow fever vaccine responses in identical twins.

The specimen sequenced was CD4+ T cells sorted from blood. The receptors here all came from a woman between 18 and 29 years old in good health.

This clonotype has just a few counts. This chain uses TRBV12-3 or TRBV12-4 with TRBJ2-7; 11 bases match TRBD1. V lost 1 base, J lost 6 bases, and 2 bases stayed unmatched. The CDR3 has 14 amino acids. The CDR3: CASSLGGQGGEQYF. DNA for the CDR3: TGTGCCAGCAGTTTAGGGGGACAGGGGGGCGAGCAGTACTTC.

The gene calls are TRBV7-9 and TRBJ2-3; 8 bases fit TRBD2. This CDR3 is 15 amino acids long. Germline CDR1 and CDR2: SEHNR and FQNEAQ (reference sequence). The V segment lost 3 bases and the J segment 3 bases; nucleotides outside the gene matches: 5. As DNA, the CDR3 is TGTGCCAGCAGCTTCTCTGGACTAGCTACAGATACGCAGTATTTT. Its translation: CASSFSGLATDTQYF. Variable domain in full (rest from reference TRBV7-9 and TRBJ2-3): DTGVSQNPRHKITKRGQNVTFRCDPISEHNRLYWYRQTLGQGPEFLTYFQNEAQLEKSRLLSDRFSAERPKGSFSTLEIQRTEQGDSAMYLCASSFSGLATDTQYFGPGTRLTVL.

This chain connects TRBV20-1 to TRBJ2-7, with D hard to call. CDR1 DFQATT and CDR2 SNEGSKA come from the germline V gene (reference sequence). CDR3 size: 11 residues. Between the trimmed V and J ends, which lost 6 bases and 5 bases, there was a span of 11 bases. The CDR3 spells CSAVFAHEQYF. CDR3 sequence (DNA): TGCAGTGCCGTCTTCGCCCACGAGCAGTACTTC.

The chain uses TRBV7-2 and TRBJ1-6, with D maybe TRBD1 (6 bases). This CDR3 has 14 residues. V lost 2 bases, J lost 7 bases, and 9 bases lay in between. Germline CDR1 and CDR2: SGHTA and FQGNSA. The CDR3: CASSLWDINSPLHF. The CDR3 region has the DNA TGTGCCAGCAGCTTATGGGACATCAATTCACCCCTCCACTTT.

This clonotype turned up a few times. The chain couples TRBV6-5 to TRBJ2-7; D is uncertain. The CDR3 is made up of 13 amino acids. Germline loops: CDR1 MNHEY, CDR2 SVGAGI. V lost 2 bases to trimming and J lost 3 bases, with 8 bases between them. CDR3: CASSYTNSYEQYF. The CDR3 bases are TGTGCCAGCAGTTACACCAACAGCTACGAGCAGTACTTC.

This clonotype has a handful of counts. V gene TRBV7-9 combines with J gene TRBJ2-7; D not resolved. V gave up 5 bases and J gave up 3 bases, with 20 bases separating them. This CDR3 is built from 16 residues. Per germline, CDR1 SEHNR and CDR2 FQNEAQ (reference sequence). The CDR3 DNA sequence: TGTGCCAGCAGCACACGAGAGAGGAAAAACTACTACGAGCAGTACGTC. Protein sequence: CASSTRERKNYYEQYV.

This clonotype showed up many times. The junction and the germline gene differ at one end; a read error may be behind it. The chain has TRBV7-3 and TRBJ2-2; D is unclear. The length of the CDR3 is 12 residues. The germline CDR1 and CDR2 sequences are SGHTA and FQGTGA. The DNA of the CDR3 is TGCGCCAGCAGCCCAAGTACCGGGGAGCTGTTTTTT. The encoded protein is CASSPSTGELFF.

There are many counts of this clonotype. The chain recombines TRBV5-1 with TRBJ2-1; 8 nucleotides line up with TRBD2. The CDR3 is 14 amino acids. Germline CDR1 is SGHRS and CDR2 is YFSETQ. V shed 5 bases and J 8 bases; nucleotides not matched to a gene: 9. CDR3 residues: CASRGYGTRDEQFF. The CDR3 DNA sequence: TGCGCCAGCAGGGGATACGGGACTAGGGATGAGCAGTTCTTC. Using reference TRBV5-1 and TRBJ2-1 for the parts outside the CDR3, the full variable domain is KAGVTQTPRYLIKTRGQQVTLSCSPISGHRSVSWYQQTPGQGLQFLFEYFSETQRNKGNFPGRFSGRQFSNSRSEMNVSTLELGDSALYLCASRGYGTRDEQFFGPGTRLTVL.

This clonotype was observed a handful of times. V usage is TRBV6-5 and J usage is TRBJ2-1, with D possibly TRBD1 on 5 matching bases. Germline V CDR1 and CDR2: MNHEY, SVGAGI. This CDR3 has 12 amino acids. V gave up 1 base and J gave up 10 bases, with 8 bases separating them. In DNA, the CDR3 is TGTGCCAGCAGTTACTTGGGGCAGGAGCAGTTCTTC. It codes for CASSYLGQEQFF.

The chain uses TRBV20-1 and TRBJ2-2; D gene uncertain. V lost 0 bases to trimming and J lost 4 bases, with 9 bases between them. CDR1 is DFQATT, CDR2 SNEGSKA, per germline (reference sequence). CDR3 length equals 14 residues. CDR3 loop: CSARDRQATGELFF. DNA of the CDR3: TGCAGTGCTAGAGACCGGCAGGCCACCGGGGAGCTGTTTTTT.